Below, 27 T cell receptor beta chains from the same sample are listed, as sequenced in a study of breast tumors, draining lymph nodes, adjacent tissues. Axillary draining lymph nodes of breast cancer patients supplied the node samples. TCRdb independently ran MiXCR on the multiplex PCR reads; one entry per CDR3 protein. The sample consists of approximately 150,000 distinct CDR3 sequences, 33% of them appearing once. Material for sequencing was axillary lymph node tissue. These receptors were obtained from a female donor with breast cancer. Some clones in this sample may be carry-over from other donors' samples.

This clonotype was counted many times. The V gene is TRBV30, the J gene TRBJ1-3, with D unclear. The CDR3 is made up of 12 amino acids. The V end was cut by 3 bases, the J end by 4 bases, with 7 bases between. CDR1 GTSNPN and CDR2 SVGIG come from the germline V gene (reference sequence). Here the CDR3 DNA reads TGTGCCTGGAGCGCCTTGGGAAACACCATATATTTT. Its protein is CAWSALGNTIYF.

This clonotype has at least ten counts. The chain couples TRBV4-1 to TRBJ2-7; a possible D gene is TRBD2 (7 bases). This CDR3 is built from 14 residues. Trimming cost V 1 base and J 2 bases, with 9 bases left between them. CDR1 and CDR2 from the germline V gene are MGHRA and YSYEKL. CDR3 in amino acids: CASSQGEGAYEQYF. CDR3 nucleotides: TGCGCCAGCAGCCAAGGGGAGGGGGCCTACGAGCAGTACTTC.

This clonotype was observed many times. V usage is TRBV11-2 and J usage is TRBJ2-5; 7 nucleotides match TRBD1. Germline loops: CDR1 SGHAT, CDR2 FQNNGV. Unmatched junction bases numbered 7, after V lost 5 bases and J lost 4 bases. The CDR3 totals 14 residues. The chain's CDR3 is CASSPGTVGETQYF. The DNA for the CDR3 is TGTGCCAGCAGCCCAGGGACAGTAGGAGAGACCCAGTACTTC.

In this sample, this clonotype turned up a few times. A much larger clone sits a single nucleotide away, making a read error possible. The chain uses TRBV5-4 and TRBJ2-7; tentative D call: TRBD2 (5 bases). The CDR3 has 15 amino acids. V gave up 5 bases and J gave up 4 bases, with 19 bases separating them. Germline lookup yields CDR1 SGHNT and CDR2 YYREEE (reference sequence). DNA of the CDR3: TGTGCCAGCAGTTCAGCCACAGCGGCGCGGTACGAGCAGTACTTC. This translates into CASSSATAARYEQYF.

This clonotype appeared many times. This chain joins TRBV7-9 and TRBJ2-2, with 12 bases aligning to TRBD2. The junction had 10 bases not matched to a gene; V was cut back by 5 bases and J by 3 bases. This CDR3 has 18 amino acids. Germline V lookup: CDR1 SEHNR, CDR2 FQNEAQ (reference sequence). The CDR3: CASSPTSGGPRDTGELFF. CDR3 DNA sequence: TGTGCCAGCAGCCCGACTAGCGGGGGACCCCGTGACACCGGGGAGCTGTTTTTT.

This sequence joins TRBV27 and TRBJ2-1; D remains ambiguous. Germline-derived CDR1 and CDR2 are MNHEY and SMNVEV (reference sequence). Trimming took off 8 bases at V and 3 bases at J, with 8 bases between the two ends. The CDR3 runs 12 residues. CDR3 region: CASFRVYNEQFF. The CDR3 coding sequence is TGTGCCAGCTTCCGGGTCTACAATGAGCAGTTCTTC.

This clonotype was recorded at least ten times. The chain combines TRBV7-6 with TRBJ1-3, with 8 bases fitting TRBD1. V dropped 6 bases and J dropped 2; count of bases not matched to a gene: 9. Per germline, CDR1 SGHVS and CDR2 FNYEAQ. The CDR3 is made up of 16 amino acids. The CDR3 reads CASSPWTGPPGNTIYF. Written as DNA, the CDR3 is TGTGCCAGCAGTCCTTGGACAGGGCCCCCTGGAAACACCATATATTTT. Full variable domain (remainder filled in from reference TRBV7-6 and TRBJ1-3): GAGVSQSPRYKVTKRGQDVALRCDPISGHVSLYWYRQALGQGPEFLTYFNYEAQQDKSGLPNDRFSAERPEGSISTLTIQRTEQRDSAMYRCASSPWTGPPGNTIYFGEGSWLTVV.

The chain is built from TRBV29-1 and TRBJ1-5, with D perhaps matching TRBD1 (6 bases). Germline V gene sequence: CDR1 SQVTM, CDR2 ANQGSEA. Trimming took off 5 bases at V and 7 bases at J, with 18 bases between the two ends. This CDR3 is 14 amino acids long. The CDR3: CSVQTTGRGQPQHF. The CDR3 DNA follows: TGCAGCGTTCAAACCACAGGGAGGGGACAGCCCCAGCATTTT.

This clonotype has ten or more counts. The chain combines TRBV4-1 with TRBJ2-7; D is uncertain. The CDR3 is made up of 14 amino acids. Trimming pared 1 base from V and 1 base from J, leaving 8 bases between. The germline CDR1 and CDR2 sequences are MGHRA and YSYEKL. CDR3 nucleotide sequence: TGCGCCAGCAGCCAAGTACTGGGGTCCTACGAGCAGTACTTC. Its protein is CASSQVLGSYEQYF.

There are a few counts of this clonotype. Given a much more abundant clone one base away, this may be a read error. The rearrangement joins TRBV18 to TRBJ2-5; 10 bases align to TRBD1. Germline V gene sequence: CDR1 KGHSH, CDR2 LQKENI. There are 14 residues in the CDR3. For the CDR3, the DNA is TGTGCCAGCTCACCCGGGACAGGGGAAGAGGCCCAGTACTTC. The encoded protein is CASSPGTGEEAQYF.

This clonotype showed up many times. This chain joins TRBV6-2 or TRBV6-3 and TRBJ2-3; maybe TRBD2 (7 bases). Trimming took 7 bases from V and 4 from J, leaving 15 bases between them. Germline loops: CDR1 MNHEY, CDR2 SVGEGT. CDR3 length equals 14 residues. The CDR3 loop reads CASTVVGGPDTQYF. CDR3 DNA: TGTGCCAGCACAGTCGTGGGGGGGCCAGATACGCAGTATTTT.

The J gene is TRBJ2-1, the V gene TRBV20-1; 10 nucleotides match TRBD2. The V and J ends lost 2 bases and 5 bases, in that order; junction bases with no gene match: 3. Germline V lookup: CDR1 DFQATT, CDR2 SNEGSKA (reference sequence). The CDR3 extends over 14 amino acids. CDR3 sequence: CSARKLAGHNEQFF. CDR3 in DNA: TGCAGTGCTAGAAAACTAGCGGGACACAATGAGCAGTTCTTC.

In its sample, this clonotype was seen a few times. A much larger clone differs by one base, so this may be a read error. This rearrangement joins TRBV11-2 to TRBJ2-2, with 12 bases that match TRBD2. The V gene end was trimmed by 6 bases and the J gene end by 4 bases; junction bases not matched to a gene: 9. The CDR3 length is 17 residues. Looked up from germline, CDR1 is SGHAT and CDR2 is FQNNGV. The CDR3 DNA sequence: TGTGCCAGCAGGAGACTAGCGGGAGCTACGGGCACCGGGGAGCTGTTTTTT. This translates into CASRRLAGATGTGELFF.

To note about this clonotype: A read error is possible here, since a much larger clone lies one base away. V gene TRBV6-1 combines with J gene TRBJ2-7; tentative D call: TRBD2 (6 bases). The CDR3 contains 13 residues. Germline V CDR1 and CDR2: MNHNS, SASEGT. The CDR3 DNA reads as TGTGCCAGCAGTCAAGCAGCGGGCTACGAGCAGTACTTC. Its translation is CASSQAAGYEQYF.

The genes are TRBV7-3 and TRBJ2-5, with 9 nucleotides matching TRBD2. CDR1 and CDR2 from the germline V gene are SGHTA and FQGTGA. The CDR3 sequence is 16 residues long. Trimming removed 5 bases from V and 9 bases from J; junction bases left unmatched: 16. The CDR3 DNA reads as TGTGCCAGCAGCAGATACTCAGCGGGGGGCCCCAAGGCCCAGTACTTC. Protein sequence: CASSRYSAGGPKAQYF. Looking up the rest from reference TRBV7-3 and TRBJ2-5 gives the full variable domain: GAGVSQTPSNKVTEKGKYVELRCDPISGHTALYWYRQSLGQGPEFLIYFQGTGAADDSGLPNDRFFAVRPEGSVSTLKIQRTERGDSAVYLCASSRYSAGGPKAQYFGPGTRLLVL.

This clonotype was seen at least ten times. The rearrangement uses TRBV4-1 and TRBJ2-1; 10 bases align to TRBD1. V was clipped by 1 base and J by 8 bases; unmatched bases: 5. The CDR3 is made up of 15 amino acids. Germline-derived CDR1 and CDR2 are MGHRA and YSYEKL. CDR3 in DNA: TGCGCCAGCAGCCAAGGACAGGGGGCACATGATGAGCAGTTCTTC. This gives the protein CASSQGQGAHDEQFF.

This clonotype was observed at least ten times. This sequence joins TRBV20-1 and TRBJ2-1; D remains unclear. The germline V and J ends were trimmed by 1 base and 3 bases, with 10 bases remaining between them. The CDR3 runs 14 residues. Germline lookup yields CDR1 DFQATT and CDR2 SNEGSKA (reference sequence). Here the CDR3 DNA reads TGCAGTGCTAGAGTAAAGGGTGACTACAATGAGCAGTTCTTC. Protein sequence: CSARVKGDYNEQFF.

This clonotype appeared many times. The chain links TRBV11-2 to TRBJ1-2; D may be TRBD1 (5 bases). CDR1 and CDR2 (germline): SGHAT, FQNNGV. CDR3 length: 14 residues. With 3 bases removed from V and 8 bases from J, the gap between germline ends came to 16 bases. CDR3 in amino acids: CASSLYGGGIGYTF. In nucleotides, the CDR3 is TGTGCCAGCAGCTTGTATGGGGGAGGGATCGGCTACACCTTC.

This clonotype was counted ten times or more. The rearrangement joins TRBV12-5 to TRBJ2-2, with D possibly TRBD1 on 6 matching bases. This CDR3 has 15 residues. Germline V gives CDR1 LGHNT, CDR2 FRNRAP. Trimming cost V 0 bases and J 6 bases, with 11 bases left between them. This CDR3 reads CASGLVTTGPGELFF. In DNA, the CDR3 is TGTGCTAGTGGTTTGGTAACAACAGGGCCCGGGGAGCTGTTTTTT. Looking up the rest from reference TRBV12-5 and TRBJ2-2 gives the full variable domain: DARVTQTPRHKVTEMGQEVTMRCQPILGHNTVFWYRQTMMQGLELLAYFRNRAPLDDSGMPKDRFSAEMPDATLATLKIQPSEPRDSAVYFCASGLVTTGPGELFFGEGSRLTVL.

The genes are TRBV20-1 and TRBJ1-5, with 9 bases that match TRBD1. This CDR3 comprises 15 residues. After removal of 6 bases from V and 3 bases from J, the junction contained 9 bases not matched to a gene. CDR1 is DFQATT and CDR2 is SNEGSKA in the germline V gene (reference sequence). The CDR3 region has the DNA TGCAGTGCCATGGGGACAGGGAGGGTCAATCAGCCCCAGCATTTT. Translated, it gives CSAMGTGRVNQPQHF.

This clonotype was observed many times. In nucleotides, the CDR3 is TGCAGTGCTAGAGCCGGACCGACCTCCCGGGACTCCGTGGGGCAGTACTTC. This encodes CSARAGPTSRDSVGQYF. The V call is TRBV20-1, the J call TRBJ2-7, with D possibly matching TRBD2 (6 bases). The germline V and J ends were trimmed by 1 base and 9 bases, with 28 bases remaining between them. The germline gives CDR1 DFQATT, CDR2 SNEGSKA (reference sequence). This CDR3 comprises 17 residues.

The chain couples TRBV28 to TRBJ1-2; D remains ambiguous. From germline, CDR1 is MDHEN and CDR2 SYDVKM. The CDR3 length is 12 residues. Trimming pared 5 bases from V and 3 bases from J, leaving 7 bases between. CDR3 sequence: CASSLQYYGYTF. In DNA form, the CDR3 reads TGTGCCAGCAGTCTTCAATACTATGGCTACACCTTC.

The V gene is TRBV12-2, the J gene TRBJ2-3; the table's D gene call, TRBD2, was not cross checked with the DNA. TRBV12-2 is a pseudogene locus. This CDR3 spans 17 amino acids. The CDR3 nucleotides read TGTGCAAGTCGCTTAGCCAGGCTAGCGGGAGCTTACGATACGCAGTATTTT. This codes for CASRLARLAGAYDTQYF.

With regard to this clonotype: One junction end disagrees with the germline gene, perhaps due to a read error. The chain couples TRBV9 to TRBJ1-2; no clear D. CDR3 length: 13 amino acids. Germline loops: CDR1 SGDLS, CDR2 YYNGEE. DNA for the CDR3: TGTGCCAGCAGCGTCTCCAAAGACTATGGCTACGCCTTC. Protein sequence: CASSVSKDYGYAF.

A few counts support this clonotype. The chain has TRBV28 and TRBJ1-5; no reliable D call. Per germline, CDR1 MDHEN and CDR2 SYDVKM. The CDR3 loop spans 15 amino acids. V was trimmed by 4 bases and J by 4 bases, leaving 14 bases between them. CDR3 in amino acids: CASSYSGSRNQPQHF. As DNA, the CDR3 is TGTGCCAGCAGTTATTCGGGCAGCCGAAATCAGCCCCAGCATTTT.

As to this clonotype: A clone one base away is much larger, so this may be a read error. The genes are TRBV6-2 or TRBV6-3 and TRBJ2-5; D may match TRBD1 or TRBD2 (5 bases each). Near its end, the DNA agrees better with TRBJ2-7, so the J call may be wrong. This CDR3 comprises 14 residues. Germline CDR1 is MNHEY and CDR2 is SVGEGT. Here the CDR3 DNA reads TGTGCCAGCACCAAGACGGGGACGTCCTACGAGCAGTACTTC. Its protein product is CASTKTGTSYEQYF.

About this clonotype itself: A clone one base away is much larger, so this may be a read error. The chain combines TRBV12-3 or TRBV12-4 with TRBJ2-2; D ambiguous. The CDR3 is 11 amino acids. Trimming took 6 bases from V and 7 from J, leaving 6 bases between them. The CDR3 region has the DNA TGTGCCAGCAGAGACGGCGGGGAGCTGTTTTTT. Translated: CASRDGGELFF.